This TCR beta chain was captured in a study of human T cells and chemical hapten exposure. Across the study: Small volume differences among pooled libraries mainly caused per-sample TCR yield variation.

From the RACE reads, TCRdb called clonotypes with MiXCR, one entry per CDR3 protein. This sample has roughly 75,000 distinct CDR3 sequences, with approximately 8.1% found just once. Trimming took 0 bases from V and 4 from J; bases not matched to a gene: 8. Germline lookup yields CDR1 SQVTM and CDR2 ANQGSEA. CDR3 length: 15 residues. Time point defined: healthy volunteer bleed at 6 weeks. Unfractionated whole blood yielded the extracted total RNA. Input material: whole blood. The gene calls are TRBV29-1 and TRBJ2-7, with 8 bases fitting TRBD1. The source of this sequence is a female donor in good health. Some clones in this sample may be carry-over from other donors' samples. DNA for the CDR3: TGCAGCGTTGAAGATCTTGGGACAGGACATTACGAGCAGTACTTC. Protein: CSVEDLGTGHYEQYF.